Sequencing of this T cell receptor (beta chain) was carried out in a study of cytomegalovirus exposure and HLA in healthy donors. General study findings and limits: Reports state that TCR beta sequences accurately predicted most subjects' HLA-A and HLA-B alleles.

Primers included in the PCR were 60 Vbeta and 13 Jbeta primers. This table comes from immunoSEQ multiplex PCR, and its TCRdb copy is limited to in-frame clones, with some not included. The sample carries about 200,000 clones, about 85% recorded once. As for the donors, each was a healthy bone marrow donor. Nominally healthy donors were sampled, though unrecorded immune exposures were likely. A note on this clone: Antigen: not known.

Sequenced sample: PBMCs. This TCR derives from a male donor in good health and CMV-seropositive.

The CDR3 coding sequence is TGTGCCAGCCTGACAGGGGGAACCGGGGAGCTGTTTTTT. Its translation: CASLTGGTGELFF. This chain links TRBV18 with TRBJ2-2, with 9 bases that match TRBD1. The CDR3 is 13 residues long. V lost 8 bases and J lost 5; bases outside the gene matches: 3. Germline assignment: CDR1 KGHSH and CDR2 LQKENI. Supplemented by reference TRBV18 and TRBJ2-2, the full variable domain reads NAGVMQNPRHLVRRRGQEARLRCSPMKGHSHVYWYRQLPEEGLKFMVYLQKENIIDESGMPKERFSAEFPKEGPSILRIQQVVRGDSAAYFCASLTGGTGELFFGEGSRLTVL.